Following are 10 T cell receptor beta chains from one sample sequenced in a study of blood T cell repertoires in COVID-19. Sequencing used immunoSEQ multiplex PCR; TCRdb keeps in-frame clones, though not all of them. The sample has about 90,000 clones, around four fifths seen once. Specimen: peripheral blood. Receptors originate from a human donor in a cohort sampled during active COVID-19.

This chain uses TRBV12-3 or TRBV12-4 with TRBJ1-2, with D possibly matching TRBD1 (6 bases). This CDR3 is 13 amino acids long. V lost 4 bases, J lost 8 bases, and 14 bases lay in between. The CDR3 reads CASSSPRQDGYTF. Here the CDR3 DNA reads TGTGCCAGCAGTTCACCAAGACAGGACGGCTACACCTTC.

About this clone itself: Relative to the germline gene, one junction end is altered; a read error may explain this. This chain connects TRBV7-7 to TRBJ2-1; 9 bases agree with TRBD1. CDR1 is SSHAT and CDR2 is FNYEAQ in the germline V gene (reference sequence). CDR3 length equals 15 residues. CDR3 sequence reads: CASSPGTGRSDEQFF. In DNA, the CDR3 is TGTGCTAGCAGCCCTGGGACAGGGAGGTCCGATGAGCAGTTCTTC.

This clone is labeled as medium-sized. V is TRBV7-2 and J is TRBJ2-7; D gene uncertain. Per germline, CDR1 SGHTA and CDR2 FQGNSA. V dropped 3 bases and J dropped 1 base, with 7 bases sitting between them. The CDR3 runs 13 residues. The CDR3 protein is CASSFGRSYEQYF. The CDR3 coding sequence is TGTGCCAGCAGCTTTGGCAGGTCCTACGAGCAGTACTTC.

The chain employs TRBV9 and TRBJ1-1; a possible D gene is TRBD1 (5 bases). Germline V gene lookup returns CDR1 SGDLS and CDR2 YYNGEE. V was cut by 0 bases and J by 3 bases, with 12 bases left in between. CDR3 size: 15 residues. DNA for the CDR3: TGTGCCAGCAGCGTAGAGTCAGGGCTGGACACTGAAGCTTTCTTT. This gives the protein CASSVESGLDTEAFF.

The CDR3 sequence is CASSLFGQGPNYGYTF. CDR3 coding DNA: TGTGCCAGCAGCCTATTTGGACAGGGGCCGAACTATGGCTACACCTTC. The chain employs TRBV28 and TRBJ1-2; 9 nucleotides agree with TRBD1. The germline CDR1 and CDR2 sequences are MDHEN and SYDVKM. The CDR3 totals 16 residues. V lost 6 bases and J lost 2; bases outside the gene matches: 10.

This chain connects TRBV7-2 to TRBJ1-2; TRBD1 agrees at 12 bases. CDR1 is SGHTA, CDR2 FQGNSA, per germline. Trimming at V came to 1 base and at J to 8 bases, leaving 8 bases not matched to a gene. This CDR3 spans 16 amino acids. Here the CDR3 DNA reads TGTGCCAGCAGCTTAGTTATGGGACAGGGGGCTGAAGGCTACACCTTC. Protein product: CASSLVMGQGAEGYTF.

This chain connects TRBV5-1 to TRBJ2-5, with TRBD1 identical over 8 bases. Per the germline V gene, CDR1 is SGHRS and CDR2 is YFSETQ. V was clipped by 5 bases and J by 5 bases; unmatched bases: 11. The CDR3 spans 15 residues. The CDR3 region is CASSPGPGGWETQYF. CDR3 sequence (DNA): TGCGCCAGCAGTCCTGGACCAGGGGGCTGGGAGACCCAGTACTTC.

This chain links TRBV28 with TRBJ2-1; 8 positions match TRBD1. The ends lost 6 bases at V and 9 bases at J; junction bases unmatched: 13. The germline gives CDR1 MDHEN, CDR2 SYDVKM. The CDR3 sequence is 15 residues long. This chain's CDR3 is CASRLAQGAWVEQFF. The DNA for the CDR3 is TGTGCCAGCAGACTTGCGCAGGGGGCATGGGTTGAGCAGTTCTTC. The entire variable domain, with the rest obtained from reference TRBV28 and TRBJ2-1, is as follows: DVKVTQSSRYLVKRTGEKVFLECVQDMDHENMFWYRQDPGLGLRLIYFSYDVKMKEKGDIPEGYSVSREKKERFSLILESASTNQTSMYLCASRLAQGAWVEQFFGPGTRLTVL.

As for this clone: Other DNA sequences from this sample encode an identical CDR3 as well. J is TRBJ1-1 and V is TRBV29-1; 8 bases fit TRBD1. The CDR3 spans 13 residues. CDR1 is SQVTM and CDR2 is ANQGSEA in the germline V gene. Germline trimming cut 3 bases from V and 7 bases from J; bases unmatched to any gene: 7. The CDR3 sequence: CSVEDRTGREAFF. The CDR3, as DNA: TGCAGCGTTGAGGACCGGACAGGGCGTGAAGCTTTCTTT.

This chain links TRBV7-9 with TRBJ2-1; TRBD1 agrees at 9 bases. The V segment lost 5 bases and the J segment 4 bases; nucleotides outside the gene matches: 6. The CDR3 contains 15 residues. Germline CDR1 reads SEHNR; CDR2 reads FQNEAQ (reference sequence). The CDR3 DNA is TGTGCCAGCAGCCCCACAGGGGGCATTTACAATGAGCAGTTCTTC. Protein product: CASSPTGGIYNEQFF.